Here is one T cell receptor (beta chain) with its context. The target antigen is unknown. Version v3.0 of the immunoSEQ assay was performed at survey level. The method was immunoSEQ multiplex PCR; TCRdb's version includes in-frame clones alone and lacks a portion of them. The sample lists around 30,000 clones, roughly 85% seen once, with around 4.4% in the top ten. This specimen comes from a study of long-term antiretroviral therapy in people with HIV. A minimum of one pre-ART and two post-ART PBMC samples existed for each donor. The V gene lost 4 bases and the J gene lost 0 bases, with 10 bases spanning the gap. The germline gives CDR1 LGHNA, CDR2 YSLEER. The CDR3 is made up of 14 amino acids. Findings and limits, study-wide: Gathering of blood took place between about 2004 and 2017, possibly under older ART regimens. Controls had broader CDR3 length ranges than HIV repertoires did. Information on adherence to ART, viral resistance or therapy changes was unavailable.

The genes are TRBV4-3 and TRBJ2-7; no firm D call. This material consisted of unsorted PBMCs, taken approximately 3.3 years after starting antiretroviral therapy. The sequence came from a man aged 18 to 29 with HIV. Here the CDR3 DNA reads TGCGCCAGCAGCCCAATACTAAGCTCCTACGAGCAGTACTTC. It specifies CASSPILSSYEQYF.